What follows are 10 T cell receptor beta chains derived from one specimen sequenced in a study of blood T cells in healthy people across ages. For the second PCR, which ran for 7 to 11 cycles, a sample-barcoded 5' primer and a J-beta primer mix were used. TCRdb called the 5' RACE reads again in MiXCR, with one record for every CDR3 protein. The sample records 600,000 to 850,000 distinct CDR3 sequences, roughly 41% being singletons. Sequencing was performed on blood. The origin of the receptors is a woman aged 55 to 70 in good health.

V and J are TRBV3-1 and TRBJ2-1, with D perhaps TRBD1 or TRBD2 (5 bases each). Germline V gives CDR1 LGHDT, CDR2 YNNKEL (reference sequence). The CDR3 has 16 residues. V was clipped by 6 bases and J by 0 bases, with 15 bases between them. The CDR3 coding sequence is TGTGCCAGCAGACTCTCCGGGACGAGCTCCTACAATGAGCAGTTCTTC. This encodes CASRLSGTSSYNEQFF.

J is TRBJ2-3 and V is TRBV2, with 11 bases that match TRBD2. CDR1 and CDR2 (germline): SNHLY, FYNNEI. After removal of 5 bases from V and 3 bases from J, the junction contained 4 bases not matched to a gene. The CDR3 consists of 15 residues. As DNA, the CDR3 is TGTGCCAGCAGTACACTAGCGGGAGTGACAGATACGCAGTATTTT. Encoded protein: CASSTLAGVTDTQYF.

The chain links TRBV6-5 to TRBJ2-6, with D hard to call. The CDR3 totals 20 residues. Germline CDR1 is MNHEY and CDR2 is SVGAGI. Trimming stripped 1 base from V and 2 bases from J, with 21 bases between. The CDR3 region is CASSYYLVGVSRTGANVLTF. The DNA for the CDR3 is TGTGCCAGCAGTTACTATCTTGTTGGCGTCTCCAGAACTGGGGCCAACGTCCTGACTTTC.

The V call is TRBV10-3, the J call TRBJ2-5, with D hard to call. The DNA end favors TRBJ2-7, so the J call may be wrong. Germline CDR1 is ENHRY and CDR2 is SYGVKD. The CDR3 is 17 amino acids. The chain's CDR3 is CAIRSQRTSGPPHEQYF. CDR3 coding DNA: TGTGCCATCAGGTCCCAAAGAACGAGTGGACCGCCCCACGAGCAGTACTTC.

This clonotype has just a few counts. V usage is TRBV28 and J usage is TRBJ2-3; 11 bases align to TRBD1. Trimming removed 5 bases from V and 4 bases from J; junction bases left unmatched: 5. Germline CDR1 and CDR2: MDHEN and SYDVKM. This CDR3 is 15 amino acids long. CDR3: CASSLRTGGADTQYF. The CDR3 DNA is TGTGCCAGCAGTCTTCGGACAGGGGGCGCAGATACGCAGTATTTT.

This rearrangement joins TRBV3-1 to TRBJ2-7, with D uncertain. Deletions cut 2 bases from V and 5 bases from J, with 13 bases between. This CDR3 has 14 residues. The germline CDR1 and CDR2 sequences are LGHDT and YNNKEL (reference sequence). The CDR3 DNA follows: TGTGCCAGCAGCCAAATAAACTCCGACAACGAGCAGTACTTC. Its protein is CASSQINSDNEQYF.

This clonotype was detected only a few times. The J gene is TRBJ1-6, the V gene TRBV7-2; a weak D match, TRBD1 (6 bases). V was pared by 3 bases and J by 9 bases, with 15 bases between. This CDR3 region has 15 residues. Per germline, CDR1 SGHTA and CDR2 FQGNSA. The CDR3 DNA is TGTGCCAGCAGCTTTGGAGGGGGTAGTAGTTCACCCCTCCACTTT. Amino acid sequence: CASSFGGGSSSPLHF. The whole variable domain, remainder taken from reference TRBV7-2 and TRBJ1-6, is GAGVSQSPSNKVTEKGKDVELRCDPISGHTALYWYRQSLGQGLEFLIYFQGNSAPDKSGLPSDRFSAERTGGSVSTLTIQRTQQEDSAVYLCASSFGGGSSSPLHFGNGTRLTVT.

The chain joins TRBV10-3 to TRBJ2-3; TRBD1 is a possible D gene (6 bases). Trimming took off 9 bases at V and 4 bases at J, with 14 bases between the two ends. Per germline, CDR1 ENHRY and CDR2 SYGVKD. The CDR3 is made up of 13 amino acids. The chain's CDR3 is CAIAMGAADTQYF. The DNA of the CDR3 is TGTGCCATTGCAATGGGGGCCGCAGATACGCAGTATTTT.

This clonotype was found many times. The rearrangement links TRBV10-3 to TRBJ2-5, with TRBD1 matching 8 bases. This CDR3 is built from 14 residues. V shed 6 bases and J 4 bases; nucleotides not matched to a gene: 7. Germline V CDR1 and CDR2: ENHRY, SYGVKD. For the CDR3, the DNA is TGTGCCATCAGGACGGACAGGGCGCGAGAGACCCAGTACTTC. This gives the protein CAIRTDRARETQYF.

This clonotype was detected once. This rearrangement joins TRBV7-9 to TRBJ1-1, with 8 bases that match TRBD1. CDR3 size: 14 residues. The germline V gene has CDR1 SEHNR and CDR2 FQNEAQ (reference sequence). The ends lost 4 bases at V and 7 bases at J; junction bases unmatched: 8. The CDR3 sequence is CASSWAGQAHEAFF. The CDR3 DNA is TGTGCCAGCAGCTGGGCGGGACAGGCCCATGAAGCTTTCTTT.